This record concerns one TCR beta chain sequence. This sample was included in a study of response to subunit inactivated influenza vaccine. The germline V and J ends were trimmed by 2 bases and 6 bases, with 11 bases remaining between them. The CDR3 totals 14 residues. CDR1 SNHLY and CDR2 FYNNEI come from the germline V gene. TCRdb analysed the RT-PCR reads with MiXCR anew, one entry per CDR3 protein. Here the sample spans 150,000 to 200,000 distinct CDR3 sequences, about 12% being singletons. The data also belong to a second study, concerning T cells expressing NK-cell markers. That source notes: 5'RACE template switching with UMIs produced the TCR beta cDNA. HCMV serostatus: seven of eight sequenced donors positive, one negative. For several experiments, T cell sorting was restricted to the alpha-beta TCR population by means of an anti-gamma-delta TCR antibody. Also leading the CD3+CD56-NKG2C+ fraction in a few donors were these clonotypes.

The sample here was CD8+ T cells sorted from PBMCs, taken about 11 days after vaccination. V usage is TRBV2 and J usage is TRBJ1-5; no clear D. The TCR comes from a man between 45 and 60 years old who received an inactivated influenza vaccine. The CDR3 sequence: CASSEWAVGQPQHF. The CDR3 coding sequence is TGTGCCAGCAGTGAATGGGCAGTGGGTCAGCCCCAGCATTTT.